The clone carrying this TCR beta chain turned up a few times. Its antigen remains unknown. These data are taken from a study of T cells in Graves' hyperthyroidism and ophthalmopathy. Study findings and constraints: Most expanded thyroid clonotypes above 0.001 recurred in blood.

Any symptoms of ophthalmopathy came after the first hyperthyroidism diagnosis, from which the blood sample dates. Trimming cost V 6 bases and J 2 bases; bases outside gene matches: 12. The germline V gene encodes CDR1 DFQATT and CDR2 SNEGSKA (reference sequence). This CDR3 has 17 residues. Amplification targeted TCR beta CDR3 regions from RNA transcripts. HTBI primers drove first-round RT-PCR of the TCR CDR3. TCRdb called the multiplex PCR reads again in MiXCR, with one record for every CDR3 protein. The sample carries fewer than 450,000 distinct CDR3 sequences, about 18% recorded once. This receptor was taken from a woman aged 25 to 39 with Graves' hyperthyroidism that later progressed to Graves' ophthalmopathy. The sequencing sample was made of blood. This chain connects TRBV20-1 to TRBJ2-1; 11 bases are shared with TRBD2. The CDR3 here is CSADSNLAGGAYNEQFF. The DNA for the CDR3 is TGCAGTGCCGACAGCAATCTAGCGGGGGGTGCCTACAATGAGCAGTTCTTC.